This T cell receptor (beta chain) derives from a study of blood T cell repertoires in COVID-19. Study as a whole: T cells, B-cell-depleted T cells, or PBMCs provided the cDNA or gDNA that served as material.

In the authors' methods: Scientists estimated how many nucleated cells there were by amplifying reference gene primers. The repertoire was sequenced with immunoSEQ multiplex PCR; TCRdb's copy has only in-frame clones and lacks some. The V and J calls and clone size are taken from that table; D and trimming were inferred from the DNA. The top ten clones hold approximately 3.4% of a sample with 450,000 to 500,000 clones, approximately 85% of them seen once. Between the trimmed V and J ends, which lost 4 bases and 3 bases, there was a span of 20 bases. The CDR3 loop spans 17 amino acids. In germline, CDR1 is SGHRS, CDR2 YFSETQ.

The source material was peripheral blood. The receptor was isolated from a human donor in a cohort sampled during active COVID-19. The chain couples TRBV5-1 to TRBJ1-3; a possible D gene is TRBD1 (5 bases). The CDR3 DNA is TGCGCCAGCAGCCTTTTAGGAGGGGATGCGGGTGGAAACACCATATATTTT. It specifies CASSLLGGDAGGNTIYF.